The present TCR beta chain was sequenced within a study of blood T cell repertoires in COVID-19. Study context: Samples representing acute and convalescent COVID-19 were sourced from the United States, Italy and Spain. The cDNA or gDNA used as material had been derived from T cells, B-cell-depleted T cells, or PBMCs.

Method: immunoSEQ multiplex PCR; TCRdb's copy keeps in-frame clones and lacks some. The sample records roughly 260,000 clones, around 87% being singletons. The CDR3 runs to 13 residues. V dropped 4 bases and J dropped 9; count of bases not matched to a gene: 7. From germline, CDR1 is MNHEY and CDR2 SVGEGT. The receptor's source is a woman aged 45-60 years with acute or convalescent COVID-19. What was sequenced was peripheral blood. V is TRBV6-2 or TRBV6-3 and J is TRBJ2-3; 7 positions match TRBD1. The CDR3 reads CASSLDRVLTQYF. The CDR3 coding sequence is TGTGCCAGCAGTTTAGACAGGGTGTTAACGCAGTATTTT.